The clone carrying this TCR beta chain showed up just once. Using a J-beta primer mix together with a sample-barcoded 5' primer, a second PCR was run for roughly 6 to 12 cycles. TCRdb re-called the 5' RACE reads through MiXCR, storing one row per CDR3 protein. The sample records 650,000 to 800,000 distinct CDR3 sequences, under 55% being singletons. This entry comes from a study of blood T cells in healthy people across ages. Germline V lookup: CDR1 MNHEY, CDR2 SMNVEV (reference sequence). Trimming removed 3 bases from V and 10 bases from J; junction bases left unmatched: 10. This CDR3 is 15 amino acids long.

The sample consisted of blood. The receptor's source is a man aged 60-69 years in good health. The chain couples TRBV27 to TRBJ2-1; 9 nucleotides line up with TRBD2. The CDR3 nucleotides read TGTGCCAGCAGTTTCCGGGGCGGGGGGGAAGCCGAGCAGTTCTTC. This sequence encodes CASSFRGGGEAEQFF.